The 28 T cell receptor beta chains below were found in one sample sequenced in a study of T cell clones after liver transplantation. Some clones are missing from TCRdb's copy, which holds only in-frame ones; the method was immunoSEQ multiplex PCR. The table includes 80,000 or so clones, around four fifths detected once. Sample: CD4+ T cells from blood, taken almost 47 months after liver transplant. The receptors shown here come from a human patient who received a liver transplant. Some T cells here may be from the graft donor.

This chain connects TRBV19 to TRBJ2-6, with 7 bases that match TRBD1. Germline CDR1 reads LNHDA; CDR2 reads SQIVND (reference sequence). CDR3 length: 17 residues. J lost 1 base, V lost 7 bases, and 10 bases had no gene match. The CDR3 sequence is CASNLGRGKSGANVLTF. CDR3 bases: TGTGCCAGTAATCTTGGCAGGGGGAAATCTGGGGCCAACGTCCTGACTTTC.

CDR3 sequence: CASSLAVRSMNTEAFF. The CDR3 DNA sequence: TGTGCCAGCAGCTTGGCCGTCAGGTCCATGAACACTGAAGCTTTCTTT. The rearrangement uses TRBV5-6 and TRBJ1-1; the D is unclear. There are 16 residues in the CDR3. Germline V gene lookup returns CDR1 SGHDT and CDR2 YYEEEE. Between the trimmed V and J ends, which lost 0 bases and 0 bases, there was a span of 12 bases.

This chain uses TRBV30 with TRBJ2-6; D ambiguous. The V end was cut by 2 bases, the J end by 0 bases, with 11 bases between. CDR1 is GTSNPN and CDR2 is SVGIG in the germline V gene (reference sequence). The CDR3 totals 16 residues. The CDR3 reads CAWSQGRNSGANVLTF. The CDR3 region has the DNA TGTGCCTGGAGTCAAGGACGGAACTCTGGGGCCAACGTCCTGACTTTC.

The chain uses TRBV18 and TRBJ2-3, with 7 bases identical to TRBD1. CDR3 length: 14 amino acids. CDR1 and CDR2 (germline): KGHSH, LQKENI. J lost 2 bases, V lost 8 bases, and 7 bases had no gene match. In DNA form, the CDR3 reads TGTGCCAGCAAGAAAGGGGGCTCCACAGATACGCAGTATTTT. Protein product: CASKKGGSTDTQYF.

This chain links TRBV7-2 with TRBJ2-1; D tentatively reads TRBD1 or TRBD2 (5 bases each). CDR3 length equals 16 residues. Between the trimmed V and J ends, which lost 3 bases and 6 bases, there was a span of 18 bases. Per germline, CDR1 SGHTA and CDR2 FQGNSA. The DNA for the CDR3 is TGTGCCAGCAGCTTGGGGACCAGTACTTCAGCCAATGAGCAGTTCTTC. Residues: CASSLGTSTSANEQFF.

This chain connects TRBV5-8 to TRBJ2-7; maybe TRBD1 (7 bases). V lost 4 bases to trimming and J lost 2 bases, with 13 bases between them. CDR1 and CDR2 from the germline V gene are SGHTS and YDEGEE. The CDR3 runs to 14 residues. This chain's CDR3 is CASSPGDSPYEQYF. The CDR3 region has the DNA TGTGCCAGCAGCCCGGGGGACAGCCCCTACGAGCAGTACTTC.

This chain uses TRBV19 with TRBJ1-5, with no clear D. Germline V gives CDR1 LNHDA, CDR2 SQIVND (reference sequence). Trimming pared 7 bases from V and 6 bases from J, leaving 22 bases between. The CDR3 contains 16 residues. CDR3 DNA: TGTGCCAGTATTATTACCTCGGGGTCGTCGGGTCAGCCCCAGCATTTT. Its translation: CASIITSGSSGQPQHF. The whole variable domain, filled in from reference TRBV19 and TRBJ1-5, reads DGGITQSPKYLFRKEGQNVTLSCEQNLNHDAMYWYRQDPGQGLRLIYYSQIVNDFQKGDIAEGYSVSREKKESFPLTVTSAQKNPTAFYLCASIITSGSSGQPQHFGDGTRLSIL.

The J gene is TRBJ2-1, the V gene TRBV12-5; 9 bases agree with TRBD1. V was pared by 0 bases and J by 0 bases, with 9 bases of the junction left unmatched. Germline V gene data show CDR1 as LGHNT and CDR2 as FRNRAP. The length of the CDR3 is 19 residues. The CDR3 bases are TGTGCTAGTGGTTTGGTATCCGGACAGGGGATCCCCTCCTACAATGAGCAGTTCTTC. Translated: CASGLVSGQGIPSYNEQFF.

V gene TRBV4-1 combines with J gene TRBJ2-3; possible D gene TRBD1, 6 bases. V was clipped by 6 bases and J by 5 bases, with 21 bases between them. Germline-derived CDR1 and CDR2 are MGHRA and YSYEKL. The CDR3 has 16 residues. For the CDR3, the DNA is TGCGCCAGCAGGCGCGAGGGGGACCAAACAGTAGATACGCAGTATTTT. It specifies CASRREGDQTVDTQYF.

The rearrangement links TRBV20-1 to TRBJ2-3, with a weak D call TRBD1 (5 bases). The length of the CDR3 is 11 residues. Germline V lookup: CDR1 DFQATT, CDR2 SNEGSKA (reference sequence). The V end lost 3 bases, the J end lost 6 bases, and 7 bases lay between the germline ends. The CDR3 region has the DNA TGCAGTGCTAGGCGACAGGATACGCAGTATTTT. Amino acid sequence: CSARRQDTQYF.

The J gene is TRBJ1-1, the V gene TRBV21-1; the listed D gene, TRBD1, was not tested against the DNA. TRBV21-1 is marked as a pseudogene. The CDR3 runs 14 residues. CDR3 in DNA: TGTGCCAGCACCGGGACAGGGGGCCGGTCTGAAGCTTTCTTT. Amino acids: CASTGTGGRSEAFF.

A single count supports this clone. V usage is TRBV6-4 and J usage is TRBJ2-7, with 7 bases identical to TRBD1. With V trimmed by 4 bases and J by 2 bases, 17 bases remained unmatched. From germline, CDR1 is MRHNA and CDR2 SNTAGT. This CDR3 contains 18 residues. The CDR3 reads CASSGGTVIEQTPYEQYF. For the CDR3, the DNA is TGTGCCAGCAGTGGAGGGACAGTAATCGAACAGACGCCCTACGAGCAGTACTTC.

V and J are TRBV25-1 and TRBJ2-1, with D uncertain. In germline, CDR1 is MGHDK, CDR2 SYGVNS. The CDR3 is 17 residues long. V was cut by 4 bases and J by 0 bases, with 16 bases left in between. The CDR3 DNA reads as TGTGCCAGCAGTGGACCCCAGACAAATAGCTCCTACAATGAGCAGTTCTTC. Translating gives CASSGPQTNSSYNEQFF.

The chain has TRBV28 and TRBJ2-1; the D gene could be TRBD1 or TRBD2 (5 bases each). The CDR3 contains 16 residues. Trimming took 5 bases from V and 0 from J, leaving 14 bases between them. CDR1 MDHEN and CDR2 SYDVKM come from the germline V gene. The CDR3 DNA is TGTGCCAGCAGTACTCTCACGGGACGCTCCTACAATGAGCAGTTCTTC. Its translation: CASSTLTGRSYNEQFF.

V is TRBV27 and J is TRBJ1-2, with a possible D match to TRBD1 (5 bases). The CDR3 is 12 amino acids. Germline CDR1 is MNHEY and CDR2 is SMNVEV (reference sequence). Trimming left V 4 bases short and J 5 bases short, with 8 bases between. The CDR3 sequence is CASSWGTYGYTF. The CDR3, as DNA: TGTGCCAGCAGTTGGGGGACGTATGGCTACACCTTC.

The rearrangement joins TRBV5-4 to TRBJ1-5; the D is unclear. Germline assignment: CDR1 SGHNT and CDR2 YYREEE (reference sequence). Trimming took 4 bases from V and 3 from J, leaving 17 bases between them. This CDR3 region has 16 residues. CDR3 residues: CASSQDGGQTNQPQHF. CDR3 bases: TGTGCCAGCAGCCAAGACGGTGGTCAGACCAATCAGCCCCAGCATTTT.

The chain employs TRBV7-2 and TRBJ2-2, with D possibly matching TRBD2 (5 bases). CDR1 is SGHTA and CDR2 is FQGNSA in the germline V gene. The V end lost 5 bases, the J end lost 0 bases, and 22 bases lay between the germline ends. There are 19 residues in the CDR3. In nucleotides, the CDR3 is TGTGCCAGCAGCCTGTTGAGAGGCGCGGGTAACGCGAACACCGGGGAGCTGTTTTTT. It yields the protein CASSLLRGAGNANTGELFF.

The chain couples TRBV7-2 to TRBJ1-2; the match to TRBD1 covers 11 bases. V lost 5 bases to trimming and J lost 6 bases; unmatched junction nucleotides: 8. Germline assignment: CDR1 SGHTA and CDR2 FQGNSA. The CDR3 is 15 residues long. The CDR3 DNA follows: TGTGCCAGCAGCCGCCAAAGGACAGGGGGCAATGGCTACACCTTC. It encodes CASSRQRTGGNGYTF. The full variable domain, completed using reference TRBV7-2 and TRBJ1-2, is GAGVSQSPSNKVTEKGKDVELRCDPISGHTALYWYRQSLGQGLEFLIYFQGNSAPDKSGLPSDRFSAERTGGSVSTLTIQRTQQEDSAVYLCASSRQRTGGNGYTFGSGTRLTVV.

The J gene is TRBJ1-1, the V gene TRBV15, with a tentative D call TRBD1 (5 bases). In germline, CDR1 is LNHNV, CDR2 YYDKDF (reference sequence). Trimming removed 1 base at V and 4 bases at J, with 13 bases between. The CDR3 has 15 amino acids. The DNA of the CDR3 is TGTGCCACCAGCAGAGTAAAGGGGTCGGGCACTGAAGCTTTCTTT. Amino acids: CATSRVKGSGTEAFF.

The rearrangement links TRBV18 to TRBJ2-7; 8 bases match TRBD1. Per germline, CDR1 KGHSH and CDR2 LQKENI. V was clipped by 4 bases and J by 1 base; unmatched bases: 9. The length of the CDR3 is 16 residues. This CDR3 reads CASSQSKDRGSYEQYF. In DNA, the CDR3 is TGTGCCAGCTCACAAAGTAAAGACAGGGGTTCCTACGAGCAGTACTTC.

This clone has a handful of counts. The chain carries TRBV28 and TRBJ2-1, with D uncertain. This CDR3 comprises 12 residues. The germline gives CDR1 MDHEN, CDR2 SYDVKM. Deletions cut 6 bases from V and 15 bases from J, with 18 bases between. The CDR3 nucleotides read TGTGCCAGCAGCCCCCCCCAAATGACCCCGTTCTTC. Its protein is CASSPPQMTPFF.

This rearrangement joins TRBV11-2 to TRBJ2-1; possible D gene TRBD2, 5 bases. V shed 4 bases and J shed 3 bases, with 10 bases lying between them. Germline V gene data show CDR1 as SGHAT and CDR2 as FQNNGV. The CDR3 length is 14 residues. CDR3 residues: CASSSVRGYNEQFF. CDR3 nucleotides: TGTGCCAGCAGCTCGGTCCGGGGCTACAATGAGCAGTTCTTC. The full variable domain, with the rest looked up from reference TRBV11-2 and TRBJ2-1, is EAGVAQSPRYKIIEKRQSVAFWCNPISGHATLYWYQQILGQGPKLLIQFQNNGVVDDSQLPKDRFSAERLKGVDSTLKIQPAKLEDSAVYLCASSSVRGYNEQFFGPGTRLTVL.

The chain employs TRBV30 and TRBJ1-1, with D unclear. Germline lookup yields CDR1 GTSNPN and CDR2 SVGIG (reference sequence). The V end was cut by 0 bases, the J end by 7 bases, with 18 bases between. This CDR3 comprises 15 residues. In DNA form, the CDR3 reads TGTGCCTGGAGTGTACTGTGGAGGCGGGCGGGTGAAGCTTTCTTT. It translates to CAWSVLWRRAGEAFF.

The chain has TRBV18 and TRBJ2-1; TRBD1 agrees at 9 bases. The germline V gene has CDR1 KGHSH and CDR2 LQKENI. This CDR3 comprises 15 residues. V was pared by 4 bases and J by 2 bases, with 3 bases of the junction left unmatched. The CDR3 reads CASSRGTGTYNEQFF. The CDR3 bases are TGTGCCAGCTCACGTGGGACAGGGACCTACAATGAGCAGTTCTTC.

This chain connects TRBV19 to TRBJ1-3; D uncertain. Germline V lookup: CDR1 LNHDA, CDR2 SQIVND (reference sequence). The CDR3 consists of 12 residues. V was clipped by 7 bases and J by 1 base, with 5 bases between them. The CDR3 loop is CASKESGNTIYF. In DNA form, the CDR3 reads TGTGCCAGTAAGGAGTCTGGAAACACCATATATTTT. The variable domain in full, completed from reference TRBV19 and TRBJ1-3, reads DGGITQSPKYLFRKEGQNVTLSCEQNLNHDAMYWYRQDPGQGLRLIYYSQIVNDFQKGDIAEGYSVSREKKESFPLTVTSAQKNPTAFYLCASKESGNTIYFGEGSWLTVV.

This sequence joins TRBV5-6 and TRBJ2-5; TRBD2 agrees at 11 bases. V trimming: 5 bases; J trimming: 5 bases; junction bases outside the gene matches: 8. The germline V gene encodes CDR1 SGHDT and CDR2 YYEEEE. This CDR3 has 15 residues. The CDR3 sequence: CASSFVSGRVETQYF. In DNA, the CDR3 is TGTGCCAGCAGTTTCGTTAGCGGGAGGGTGGAGACCCAGTACTTC.

V usage is TRBV5-1 and J usage is TRBJ1-2; D might be TRBD1 (5 bases). Germline V CDR1 and CDR2: SGHRS, YFSETQ. V lost 5 bases, J lost 4 bases, and 15 bases lay in between. CDR3 length: 14 amino acids. CDR3 in amino acids: CASRKRGTGYGYTF. The CDR3 bases are TGCGCCAGCAGGAAAAGAGGGACGGGCTATGGCTACACCTTC. Full variable domain (outside the CDR3, taken from reference TRBV5-1 and TRBJ1-2): KAGVTQTPRYLIKTRGQQVTLSCSPISGHRSVSWYQQTPGQGLQFLFEYFSETQRNKGNFPGRFSGRQFSNSRSEMNVSTLELGDSALYLCASRKRGTGYGYTFGSGTRLTVV.

The V call is TRBV5-1, the J call TRBJ2-7, with 9 bases lining up with TRBD2. Germline V CDR1 and CDR2: SGHRS, YFSETQ. With V trimmed by 5 bases and J by 6 bases, 15 bases remained unmatched. The CDR3 has 16 residues. CDR3 region: CASSPTSGTSNSEQYF. Here the CDR3 DNA reads TGCGCCAGCAGTCCTACTTCCGGGACTAGCAACTCCGAGCAGTACTTC.